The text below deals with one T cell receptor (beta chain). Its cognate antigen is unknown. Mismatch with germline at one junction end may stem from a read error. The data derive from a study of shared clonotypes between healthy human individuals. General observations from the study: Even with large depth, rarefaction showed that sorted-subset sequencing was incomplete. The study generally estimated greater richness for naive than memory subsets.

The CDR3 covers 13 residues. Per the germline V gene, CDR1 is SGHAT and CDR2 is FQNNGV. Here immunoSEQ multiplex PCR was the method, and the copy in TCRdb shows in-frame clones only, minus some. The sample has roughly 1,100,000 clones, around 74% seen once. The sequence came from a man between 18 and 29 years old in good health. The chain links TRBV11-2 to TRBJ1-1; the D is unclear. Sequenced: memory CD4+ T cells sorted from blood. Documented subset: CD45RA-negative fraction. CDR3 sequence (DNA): TGTGCCAGCAGCTTACGTTGGGGAACTGGAGCTTTCTTT. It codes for CASSLRWGTGAFF.